These 6 T cell receptor beta chains came from one sample sequenced in a study of blood T cell repertoires in COVID-19. TCRdb keeps only in-frame clones here, not all; method: immunoSEQ multiplex PCR. The sample gives about 68,000 clones, around 90% of which show up once; about 7% is in the top ten. The sequenced sample consisted of peripheral blood. The receptors stem from a man aged 35 to 55 with COVID-19, enrolled during active disease.

V is TRBV5-6 and J is TRBJ2-3; no reliable D call. CDR1 SGHDT and CDR2 YYEEEE come from the germline V gene. This CDR3 has 13 amino acids. Trimming took 0 bases from V and 4 from J, leaving 6 bases between them. This CDR3 is CASSLGRADTQYF. The CDR3 bases are TGTGCCAGCAGCTTGGGTCGGGCAGATACGCAGTATTTT.

The chain couples TRBV29-1 to TRBJ1-1; tentatively, D is TRBD1 (5 bases). CDR3 length: 14 residues. Germline CDR1 and CDR2: SQVTM and ANQGSEA. V lost 3 bases and J 6 bases, leaving 17 bases between the germline ends. The CDR3 protein is CSVDGHGGGSEAFF. In DNA, the CDR3 is TGCAGCGTTGATGGACACGGCGGGGGGTCTGAAGCTTTCTTT.

The chain recombines TRBV29-1 with TRBJ2-1; perhaps TRBD2 as D (5 bases). There are 15 residues in the CDR3. Trimming left V 4 bases short and J 6 bases short, with 19 bases between. Germline lookup yields CDR1 SQVTM and CDR2 ANQGSEA. DNA for the CDR3: TGCAGCGTTGGGACTCGAGAAGTAGATTTCAATGAGCAGTTCTTC. It yields the protein CSVGTREVDFNEQFF.

V and J are TRBV28 and TRBJ2-7; 7 bases map to TRBD1. This CDR3 is built from 13 residues. Germline lookup yields CDR1 MDHEN and CDR2 SYDVKM. V was clipped by 7 bases and J by 1 base; unmatched bases: 4. The CDR3 loop reads CASKSGQSYEQYF. In DNA form, the CDR3 reads TGTGCCAGCAAGTCGGGACAGTCCTACGAGCAGTACTTC.

The chain carries TRBV29-1 and TRBJ1-2; 10 bases map to TRBD1. The CDR3 totals 13 residues. The V gene end was trimmed by 6 bases and the J gene end by 5 bases; junction bases not matched to a gene: 6. Germline V gene data show CDR1 as SQVTM and CDR2 as ANQGSEA. CDR3 nucleotides: TGCAGCGTACACCGGGACAGGGGATATGGCTACACCTTC. It specifies CSVHRDRGYGYTF.

The rearrangement links TRBV30 to TRBJ1-5; 10 bases map to TRBD1. The CDR3 consists of 13 residues. CDR1 GTSNPN and CDR2 SVGIG come from the germline V gene (reference sequence). J gave up 6 bases and V 1 base, and 0 bases lay outside the gene matches. In DNA, the CDR3 is TGTGCCTGGAGTGGACAGGGGGCTCAGCCCCAGCATTTT. Its translation is CAWSGQGAQPQHF.